This T cell receptor beta chain was identified during a study of blood T cell repertoires in COVID-19 (dated by TCRdb to the early 2020s). For the study in its entirety: Samples from collaborators originated in the United States, Italy and Spain and spanned both the acute and convalescent phases of COVID-19. Where HLA class I and class II types were available, the types were taken from metadata supplied by the sample provider, not from assay-based typing. The sample metadata nearly always contained a de-identified subject ID, COVID-19 status, age in years and sex. A freely available public database, intended as a resource for researchers studying the immune response to SARS-CoV-2, is where the repertoires were released. Deeply sampled blood TCRbeta repertoires from subjects exposed to, actively infected with, or recovered from COVID-19 were included in the dataset. Samples came from the ongoing ImmuneRACE study (first 160 participants) plus 1,254 subjects from 6 global collaborators. The prospective study material was composed of cDNA or gDNA derived from T cells, B-cell-depleted T cells, or PBMCs. The research as a whole found: How much clinical and demographic metadata was included differed by source and by participant, and the metadata was provided uncurated.

The immunoSEQ Assay, a bias-controlled multiplex PCR, was used to amplify TCRbeta CDR3 regions from genomic DNA. In the paper's pipeline: Within the assay, amplification of reference gene primers was used to estimate how many nucleated cells each sample contained. To quantify the absolute abundance of each unique TCRbeta CDR3 rearrangement, sequence reads were collapsed and filtered. For each sample, productive Simpson clonality was calculated as the square root of Simpson's diversity index over productive rearrangements. TCRdb's version of the immuneACCESS table is confined to in-frame rearrangements and falls short of the full clone set. An unresolved V gene accounts for under half of the shortfall where checked; the remainder is of unknown origin. The V and J calls and clone size come from that table; D and trimming were worked out from the DNA. A total of about 50,000 clones appear in this sample, about 84% of them only once. The ten largest account for less than 6.5% of the sample.

Whole blood was collected in K2EDTA tubes by collaborating institutions according to the institutions' own protocols. For TCRbeta analysis, collaborators shipped samples in one of three forms: frozen whole blood, isolated PBMCs, or DNA extracted from either of those sample types. CDR1 and CDR2, looked up from the germline V gene, are SGHRS and YFSETQ. The CDR3 has 15 amino acids, counting the end cysteine and phenylalanine. The kept DNA is CDR3 alone, 45 bases in frame from the first base. At the junction V is shortened by 4 bases and J by 5 bases; bases outside the gene matches: 7. With respect to this clone: Its antigen is not yet known. No per-base quality is available; no much larger clone lies one base away.

This clonotype originated in a woman aged 60-70 years with acute or convalescent COVID-19. The chain employs TRBV5-1 and TRBJ2-5, with 11 middle bases fitting TRBD1. The sample was peripheral blood. The CDR3 region reads CASSRGQGAGETQYF. The DNA sequence is as follows: TGCGCCAGCAGCAGAGGACAGGGGGCTGGGGAGACCCAGTACTTC.